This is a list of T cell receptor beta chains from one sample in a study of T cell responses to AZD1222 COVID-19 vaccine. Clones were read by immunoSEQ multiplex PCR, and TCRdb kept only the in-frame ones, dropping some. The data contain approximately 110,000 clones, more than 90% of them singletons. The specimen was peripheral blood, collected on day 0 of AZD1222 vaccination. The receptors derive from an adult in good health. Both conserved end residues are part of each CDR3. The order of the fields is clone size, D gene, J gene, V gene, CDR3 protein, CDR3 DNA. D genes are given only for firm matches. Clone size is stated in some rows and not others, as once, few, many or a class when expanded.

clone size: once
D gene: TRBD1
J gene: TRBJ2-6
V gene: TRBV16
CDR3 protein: CASSRPGQGISGANVLTF
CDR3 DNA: TGTGCCAGCAGCCGGCCGGGACAGGGAATCTCTGGGGCCAACGTCCTGACTTTC

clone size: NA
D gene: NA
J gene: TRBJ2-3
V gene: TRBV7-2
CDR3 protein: CASSLVRTDTQYF
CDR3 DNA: TGTGCCAGCAGCTTAGTGCGTACAGATACGCAGTATTTT

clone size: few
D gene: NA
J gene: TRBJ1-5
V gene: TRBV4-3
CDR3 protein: CASSQDAGLGAQHF
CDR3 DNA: TGCGCCAGCAGCCAAGATGCCGGGCTAGGGGCCCAGCATTTT

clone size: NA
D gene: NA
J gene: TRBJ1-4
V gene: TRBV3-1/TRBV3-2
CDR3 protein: CASSQNEKLFF
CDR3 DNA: TGTGCCAGCAGCCAAAATGAAAAACTGTTTTTT

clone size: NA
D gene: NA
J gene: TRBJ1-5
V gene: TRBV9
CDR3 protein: CASRVLGEPQHF
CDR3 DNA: TGTGCCAGCAGAGTATTGGGGGAGCCCCAGCATTTT

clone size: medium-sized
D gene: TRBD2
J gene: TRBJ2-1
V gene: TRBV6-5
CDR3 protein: CASSYTSGGSDEQFF
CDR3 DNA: TGTGCCAGCAGTTACACTAGCGGGGGGAGCGATGAGCAGTTCTTC

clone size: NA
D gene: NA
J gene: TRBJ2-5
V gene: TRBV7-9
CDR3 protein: CASSLKETQYF
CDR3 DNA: TGTGCCAGCAGCTTAAAAGAGACCCAGTACTTC

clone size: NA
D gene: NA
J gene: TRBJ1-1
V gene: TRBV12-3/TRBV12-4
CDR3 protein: CASSLILDTEAFF
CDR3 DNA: TGTGCCAGCAGTTTGATTTTGGACACTGAAGCTTTCTTT

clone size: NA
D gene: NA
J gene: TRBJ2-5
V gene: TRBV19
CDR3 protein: CASSGRGEETQYF
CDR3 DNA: TGTGCCAGTAGCGGCAGAGGAGAGGAGACCCAGTACTTC

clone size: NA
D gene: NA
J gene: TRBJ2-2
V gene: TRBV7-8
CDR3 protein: CASSSPQGSRTGELFF
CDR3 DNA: TGTGCCAGCAGCTCACCTCAGGGGAGTAGGACCGGGGAGCTGTTTTTT

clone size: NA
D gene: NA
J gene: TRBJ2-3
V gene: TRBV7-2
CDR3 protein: CASSLARESDTQYF
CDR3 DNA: TGTGCCAGCAGCTTAGCCAGGGAATCAGATACGCAGTATTTT

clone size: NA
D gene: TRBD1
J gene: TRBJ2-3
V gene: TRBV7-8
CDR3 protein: CASSSEGAITDTQYF
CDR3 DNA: TGTGCCAGCAGCTCCGAGGGGGCCATCACAGATACGCAGTATTTT

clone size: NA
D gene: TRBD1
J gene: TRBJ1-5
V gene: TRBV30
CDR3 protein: CAWSEKTGGHQPQHF
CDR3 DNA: TGTGCCTGGAGTGAAAAAACAGGGGGGCATCAGCCCCAGCATTTT